This T cell receptor beta chain was sequenced for a study of blood T cells in healthy people across ages. Findings and caveats of the study: PBMCs went unsorted, and a conclusive naive versus antigen-experienced comparison was therefore prevented. While age rose, TCR beta diversity per million T cells dropped in a roughly linear way. Estimated diversity, derived from one million T cells, was regarded as an underestimate.

Through a sample-barcoded 5' primer and a J-beta primer mix, a second PCR was run for about 7 to 12 cycles. TCRdb re-derived calls from the 5' RACE reads in MiXCR, one entry per CDR3 protein. Counted here are more than 800,000 distinct CDR3 sequences, more than 25% occurring once; the ten biggest clones make up around 16%. CDR3 length equals 14 residues. V lost 6 bases, J lost 5 bases, and 11 bases lay in between. This clonotype has ten or more counts. Its matching antigen is unknown. The receptor comes from an elderly woman in good health. The J gene is TRBJ1-6, the V gene TRBV12-3 or TRBV12-4; tentatively, D is TRBD1 (6 bases). Specimen: blood. The CDR3 region has the DNA TGTGCCAGCAGCCCGGGGGCTAATAATTCACCCCTCCACTTT. Protein product: CASSPGANNSPLHF.